The 14 T cell receptor beta chains reported below all come from one sample, sequenced in a study of shared clonotypes between healthy human individuals. CD45RO-negative CD8 cells positively selected for CCR7 made up the naive population, which excluded terminally differentiated effector memory CD45RA+ cells. Using immunoSEQ multiplex PCR, the repertoire was profiled, and TCRdb retains in-frame clones only, with some absent. The sample has about 2.1 million clones; 93% are singletons. Sequenced input: naive CD8+ T cells from PBMCs. Every receptor here comes from a man between 18 and 35 years old in good health. Some clones in this sample may be carry-over from other donors' samples.

For this clone: At the DNA level, this CDR3 is encoded by other sequences in the same sample as well. This rearrangement joins TRBV9 to TRBJ2-7; tentatively, D is TRBD1 (5 bases). Germline CDR1 is SGDLS and CDR2 is YYNGEE. The V end lost 0 bases, the J end lost 5 bases, and 9 bases lay between the germline ends. This CDR3 is 13 amino acids long. The chain's CDR3 is CASSVGQGDEQYF. The CDR3 DNA follows: TGTGCCAGCAGCGTAGGTCAGGGCGACGAGCAGTACTTC. Full variable domain (remainder filled in from reference TRBV9 and TRBJ2-7): DSGVTQTPKHLITATGQRVTLRCSPRSGDLSVYWYQQSLDQGLQFLIQYYNGEERAKGNILERFSAQQFPDLHSELNLSSLELGDSALYFCASSVGQGDEQYFGPGTRLTVT.

The V call is TRBV15, the J call TRBJ2-7; 7 nucleotides align to TRBD1. With V trimmed by 3 bases and J by 0 bases, 5 bases remained unmatched. This CDR3 comprises 15 residues. Germline CDR1 is LNHNV and CDR2 is YYDKDF (reference sequence). The CDR3 DNA is TGTGCCACCAGCAGCCGGACAGGCAACTCCTACGAGCAGTACTTC. Translating gives CATSSRTGNSYEQYF.

The CDR3 is CASSMTPGEQFF. DNA of the CDR3: TGTGCCAGCAGTATGACACCAGGAGAGCAGTTCTTC. The chain joins TRBV11-2 to TRBJ2-1; no clear D. CDR1 and CDR2 from the germline V gene are SGHAT and FQNNGV. The CDR3 covers 12 residues. V was cut by 6 bases and J by 10 bases, with 13 bases left in between.

The rearrangement uses TRBV27 and TRBJ2-1; TRBD2 aligns across 8 bases. The CDR3 contains 17 residues. The V gene's germline CDR1 is MNHEY and CDR2 SMNVEV (reference sequence). The V gene end was trimmed by 8 bases and the J gene end by 2 bases; junction bases not matched to a gene: 14. Written as DNA, the CDR3 is TGTGCCAGCGGTGGAGGGTATCGGGAGGGCCCCTACAATGAGCAGTTCTTC. Translating it yields CASGGGYREGPYNEQFF.

The gene calls are TRBV19 and TRBJ2-1; D perhaps matches TRBD2 (5 bases). The CDR3 runs 17 residues. V lost 5 bases and J 6 bases, leaving 23 bases between the germline ends. From germline, CDR1 is LNHDA and CDR2 SQIVND (reference sequence). The CDR3 loop reads CASSLKTSGSSLNEQFF. The CDR3 DNA reads TGTGCCAGTAGTCTTAAAACCAGCGGATCTTCCCTCAATGAGCAGTTCTTC. The whole variable domain, remainder taken from reference TRBV19 and TRBJ2-1, is DGGITQSPKYLFRKEGQNVTLSCEQNLNHDAMYWYRQDPGQGLRLIYYSQIVNDFQKGDIAEGYSVSREKKESFPLTVTSAQKNPTAFYLCASSLKTSGSSLNEQFFGPGTRLTVL.

The V call is TRBV11-3, the J call TRBJ2-1; 10 bases fit TRBD2. This CDR3 contains 16 residues. With V trimmed by 0 bases and J by 4 bases, 3 bases remained unmatched. Per germline, CDR1 SGHNT and CDR2 YENEEA. CDR3 DNA sequence: TGTGCCAGCAGCTTAGATGCTAGCGGGGGATACAATGAGCAGTTCTTC. Its protein product is CASSLDASGGYNEQFF.

This chain connects TRBV7-9 to TRBJ2-3, with 12 bases fitting TRBD2. V was clipped by 5 bases and J by 4 bases; unmatched bases: 4. Germline CDR1 and CDR2: SEHNR and FQNEAQ (reference sequence). The CDR3 totals 15 residues. CDR3 sequence reads: CASSLTSGGPDTQYF. As DNA, the CDR3 is TGTGCCAGCAGCCTGACTAGCGGGGGCCCAGATACGCAGTATTTT.

In the case of this clone: A read error may explain this, as a much larger clone is one base away. The same CDR3 is also encoded by other DNA sequences in this sample. The rearrangement links TRBV11-2 to TRBJ2-7; D is undetermined. V gave up 4 bases and J gave up 2 bases, with 3 bases separating them. The CDR3 covers 11 residues. The germline V gene encodes CDR1 SGHAT and CDR2 FQNNGV. CDR3 sequence: CASSSTYEQYF. CDR3 bases: TGTGCCAGCAGCTCCACCTACGAGCAGTACTTC.

A word on this clone: Other DNA sequences in this sample translate to the same CDR3. This rearrangement joins TRBV27 to TRBJ1-5; tentatively, D is TRBD1 (6 bases). In germline, CDR1 is MNHEY, CDR2 SMNVEV (reference sequence). CDR3 length: 14 residues. Trimming cost V 6 bases and J 6 bases, with 15 bases left between them. Here the CDR3 DNA reads TGTGCCAGCAGCCTAGAGGGGGGTTCTCAGCCCCAGCATTTT. It translates to CASSLEGGSQPQHF.

The rearrangement links TRBV6-1 to TRBJ2-7; 7 nucleotides match TRBD1. Germline assignment: CDR1 MNHNS and CDR2 SASEGT. This CDR3 is built from 14 residues. Trimming took 4 bases from V and 0 from J; bases not matched to a gene: 3. The CDR3 DNA reads TGTGCCAGCAGTGCGGGACAGAACTCCTACGAGCAGTACTTC. Its protein is CASSAGQNSYEQYF.

V gene TRBV4-3 combines with J gene TRBJ2-2; D possibly uses TRBD1 or TRBD2 (5 bases each). In germline, CDR1 is LGHNA, CDR2 YSLEER. With 0 bases removed from V and 5 bases from J, the gap between germline ends came to 13 bases. The CDR3 has 16 amino acids. The CDR3 region has the DNA TGCGCCAGCAGCCAAGATTACGGGGACGCAACCGGGGAGCTGTTTTTT. Its protein is CASSQDYGDATGELFF.

The chain is built from TRBV10-2 and TRBJ2-3; D not certain. V was shortened by 8 bases and J by 2 bases, with 17 bases between the two germline ends. Germline CDR1 WSHSY, CDR2 SAAADI. The CDR3 is 15 residues long. CDR3 in amino acids: CASSPVRRPTDTQYF. The CDR3 nucleotides are TGCGCCAGCTCACCGGTCAGGCGGCCCACAGATACGCAGTATTTT.

There are a few counts of this clone. J is TRBJ2-2 and V is TRBV7-9; D possibly corresponds to TRBD2 (6 bases). Germline V gene sequence: CDR1 SEHNR, CDR2 FQNEAQ (reference sequence). Deletions cut 4 bases from V and 1 base from J, with 16 bases between. This CDR3 has 17 residues. CDR3 loop: CASSSTNSGRNTGELFF. The CDR3 nucleotides read TGTGCCAGCAGCTCTACAAATAGCGGAAGGAACACCGGGGAGCTGTTTTTT.

This clone was detected once. This chain uses TRBV9 with TRBJ1-1; the D gene is possibly TRBD1 (5 bases). This CDR3 is 17 amino acids long. Germline CDR1 and CDR2: SGDLS and YYNGEE. V lost 4 bases, J lost 0 bases, and 19 bases lay in between. The CDR3 spells CASSPGGRIRMNTEAFF. In DNA, the CDR3 is TGTGCCAGCAGCCCGGGGGGACGGATCCGTATGAACACTGAAGCTTTCTTT. Drawing the rest from reference TRBV9 and TRBJ1-1, the complete variable domain is DSGVTQTPKHLITATGQRVTLRCSPRSGDLSVYWYQQSLDQGLQFLIQYYNGEERAKGNILERFSAQQFPDLHSELNLSSLELGDSALYFCASSPGGRIRMNTEAFFGQGTRLTVV.